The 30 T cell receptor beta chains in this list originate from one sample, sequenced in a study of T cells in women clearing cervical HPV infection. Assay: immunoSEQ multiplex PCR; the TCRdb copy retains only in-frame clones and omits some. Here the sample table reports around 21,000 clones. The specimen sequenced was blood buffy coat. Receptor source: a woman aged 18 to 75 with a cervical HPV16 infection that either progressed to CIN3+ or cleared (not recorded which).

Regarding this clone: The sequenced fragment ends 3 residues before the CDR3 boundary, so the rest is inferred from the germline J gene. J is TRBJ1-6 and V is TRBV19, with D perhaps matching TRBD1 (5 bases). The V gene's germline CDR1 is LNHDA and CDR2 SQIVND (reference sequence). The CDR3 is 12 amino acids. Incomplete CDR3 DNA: TGTGCCAGTAGGCGGGGGGTTGAGCCC. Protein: CASRRGVEP. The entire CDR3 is CASRRGVEPLHF. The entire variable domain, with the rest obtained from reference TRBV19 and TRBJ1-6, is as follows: DGGITQSPKYLFRKEGQNVTLSCEQNLNHDAMYWYRQDPGQGLRLIYYSQIVNDFQKGDIAEGYSVSREKKESFPLTVTSAQKNPTAFYLCASRRGVEPLHFGNGTRLTVT.

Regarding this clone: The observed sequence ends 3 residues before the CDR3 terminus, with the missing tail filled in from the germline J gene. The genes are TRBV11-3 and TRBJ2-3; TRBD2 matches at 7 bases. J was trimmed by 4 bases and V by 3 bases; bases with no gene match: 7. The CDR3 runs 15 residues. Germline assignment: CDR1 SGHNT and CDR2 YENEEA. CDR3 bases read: TGTGCCAGCAGCTTGCGATCTAGCGGTGCAGATACG. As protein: CASSLRSSGADT. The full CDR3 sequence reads CASSLRSSGADTQYF.

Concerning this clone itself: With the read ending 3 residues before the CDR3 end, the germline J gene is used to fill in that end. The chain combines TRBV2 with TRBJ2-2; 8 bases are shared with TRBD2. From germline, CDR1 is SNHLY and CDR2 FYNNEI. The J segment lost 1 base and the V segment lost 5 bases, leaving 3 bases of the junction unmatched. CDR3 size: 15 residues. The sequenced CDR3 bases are TGTGCCAGCAGTTGGGCGGGGGGGAACACCGGGGAG. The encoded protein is CASSWAGGNTGE. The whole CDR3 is CASSWAGGNTGELFF.

CDR3 residues: CASSSGTGGNIQYF. The CDR3 DNA, read in part, is TGTGCCAGCAGCTCCGGGACAGGGGGAAACATT. V usage is TRBV11-2 and J usage is TRBJ2-4; 11 bases fit TRBD1. The read falls 3 residues short of the CDR3 end, and the missing part is taken from the germline J gene. V shed 4 bases, J shed 6 bases, and the junction held 2 bases outside the gene matches. The CDR3 is made up of 14 amino acids. Germline CDR1 reads SGHAT; CDR2 reads FQNNGV.

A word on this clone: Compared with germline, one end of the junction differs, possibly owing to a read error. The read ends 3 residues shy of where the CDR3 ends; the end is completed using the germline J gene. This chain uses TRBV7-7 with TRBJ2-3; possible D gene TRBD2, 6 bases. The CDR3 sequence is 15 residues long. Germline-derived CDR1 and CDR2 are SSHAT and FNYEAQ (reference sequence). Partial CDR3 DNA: TGTGCTAGCAGCCCTGTTCCGCGGGGCTCAGATACG. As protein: CASSPVPRGSDT. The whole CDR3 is CASSPVPRGSDTQYF.

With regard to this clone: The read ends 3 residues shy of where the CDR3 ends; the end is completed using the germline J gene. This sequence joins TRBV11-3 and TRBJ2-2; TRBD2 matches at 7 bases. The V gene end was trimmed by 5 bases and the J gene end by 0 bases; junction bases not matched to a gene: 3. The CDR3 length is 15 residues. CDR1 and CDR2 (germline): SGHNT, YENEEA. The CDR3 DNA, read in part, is TGTGCCAGCAGCGATCGGGGGGCGAACACCGGGGAG. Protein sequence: CASSDRGANTGE. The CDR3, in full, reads CASSDRGANTGELFF.

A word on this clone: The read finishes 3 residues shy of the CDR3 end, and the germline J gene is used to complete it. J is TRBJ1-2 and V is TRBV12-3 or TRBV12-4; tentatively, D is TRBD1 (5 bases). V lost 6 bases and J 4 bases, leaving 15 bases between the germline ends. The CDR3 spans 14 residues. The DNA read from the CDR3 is TGTGCCAGCAGCAATGTCAGGGATTTCTATGGC. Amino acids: CASSNVRDFYG. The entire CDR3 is CASSNVRDFYGYTF.

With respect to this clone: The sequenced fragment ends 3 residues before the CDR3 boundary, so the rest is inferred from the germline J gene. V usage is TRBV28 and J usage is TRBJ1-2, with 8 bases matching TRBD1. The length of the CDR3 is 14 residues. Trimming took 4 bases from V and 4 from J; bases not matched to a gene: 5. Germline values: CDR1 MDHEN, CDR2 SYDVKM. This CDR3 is CASSSTGGGYGYTF. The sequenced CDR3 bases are TGTGCCAGCAGTTCCACAGGGGGTGGCTATGGC.

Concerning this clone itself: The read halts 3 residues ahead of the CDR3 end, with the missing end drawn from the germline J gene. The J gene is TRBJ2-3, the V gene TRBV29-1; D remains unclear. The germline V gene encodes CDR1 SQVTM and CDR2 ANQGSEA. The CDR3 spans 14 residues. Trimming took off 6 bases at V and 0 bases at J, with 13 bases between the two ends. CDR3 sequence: CSVPISYSTDTQYF. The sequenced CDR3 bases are TGCAGCGTCCCTATCTCTTATAGCACAGATACG.

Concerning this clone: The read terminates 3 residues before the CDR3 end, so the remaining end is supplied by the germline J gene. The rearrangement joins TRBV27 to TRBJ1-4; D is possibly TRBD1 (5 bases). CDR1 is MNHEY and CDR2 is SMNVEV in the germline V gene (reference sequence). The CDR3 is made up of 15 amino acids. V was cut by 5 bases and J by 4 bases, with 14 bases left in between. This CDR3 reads CASSPQGSFNEKLFF. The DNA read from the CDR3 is TGTGCCAGCAGTCCCCAGGGATCCTTTAATGAAAAA.

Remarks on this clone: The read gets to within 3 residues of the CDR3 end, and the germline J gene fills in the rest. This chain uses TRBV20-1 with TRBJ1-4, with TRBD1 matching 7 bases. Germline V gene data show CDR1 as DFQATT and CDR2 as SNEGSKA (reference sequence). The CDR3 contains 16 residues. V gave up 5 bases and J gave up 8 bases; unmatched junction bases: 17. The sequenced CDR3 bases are TGCAGTGCTGGCCCCGTGAGGGACAGAGGGAGGGAAAAA. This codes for CSAGPVRDRGREK. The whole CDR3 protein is CSAGPVRDRGREKLFF.

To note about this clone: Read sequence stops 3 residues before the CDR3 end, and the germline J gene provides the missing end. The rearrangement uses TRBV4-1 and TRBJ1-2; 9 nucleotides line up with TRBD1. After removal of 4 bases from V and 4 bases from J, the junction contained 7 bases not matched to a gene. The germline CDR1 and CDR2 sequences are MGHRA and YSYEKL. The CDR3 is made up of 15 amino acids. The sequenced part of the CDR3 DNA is TGCGCCAGCAGCCCCCCCGGGACAGGGAGCTATGGC. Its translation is CASSPPGTGSYG. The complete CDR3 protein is CASSPPGTGSYGYTF.

CDR3 DNA (partial): TGCAGTGGGACTAGCGGGACCCTCCAAGAGACC. Translating gives CSGTSGTLQET. The whole CDR3 protein is CSGTSGTLQETQYF. The rearrangement uses TRBV20-1 and TRBJ2-5; TRBD2 aligns across 12 bases. The read gets to within 3 residues of the CDR3 end, and the germline J gene fills in the rest. The CDR3 length is 14 residues. Germline V lookup: CDR1 DFQATT, CDR2 SNEGSKA (reference sequence). V was pared by 7 bases and J by 1 base, with 4 bases of the junction left unmatched.

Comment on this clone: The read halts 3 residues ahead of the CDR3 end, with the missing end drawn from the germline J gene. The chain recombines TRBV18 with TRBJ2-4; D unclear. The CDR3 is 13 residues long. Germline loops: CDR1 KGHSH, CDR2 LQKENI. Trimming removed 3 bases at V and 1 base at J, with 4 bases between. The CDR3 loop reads CASSPSAKNIQYF. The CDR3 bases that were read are TGTGCCAGCTCACCGTCGGCCAAAAACATT.

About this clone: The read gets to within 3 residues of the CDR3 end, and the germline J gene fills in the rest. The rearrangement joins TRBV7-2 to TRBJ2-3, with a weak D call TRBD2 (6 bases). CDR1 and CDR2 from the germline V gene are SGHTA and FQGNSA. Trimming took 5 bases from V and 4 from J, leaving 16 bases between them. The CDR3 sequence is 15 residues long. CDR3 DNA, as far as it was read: TGTGCCAGCAGCCCCGCGACAGCGGGCCCAGATACG. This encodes CASSPATAGPDT. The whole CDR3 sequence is CASSPATAGPDTQYF.

CDR3 in amino acids: CASSDSGVEQYF. The CDR3 DNA, read in part, is TGTGCCAGCAGTGATTCCGGGGTCGAG. This chain connects TRBV2 to TRBJ2-7, with D possibly matching TRBD2 (5 bases). The CDR3 is cut off 3 residues early in the read; its end comes from the germline J gene. The germline gives CDR1 SNHLY, CDR2 FYNNEI. There are 12 residues in the CDR3. V lost 3 bases and J 6 bases, leaving 9 bases between the germline ends.

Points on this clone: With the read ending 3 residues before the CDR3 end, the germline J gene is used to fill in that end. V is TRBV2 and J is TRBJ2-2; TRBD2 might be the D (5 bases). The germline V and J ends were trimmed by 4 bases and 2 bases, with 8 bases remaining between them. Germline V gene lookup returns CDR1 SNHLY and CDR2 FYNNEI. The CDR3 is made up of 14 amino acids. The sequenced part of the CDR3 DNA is TGTGCCAGCAGTGGAGACTATAACACCGGGGAG. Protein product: CASSGDYNTGE. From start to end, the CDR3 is CASSGDYNTGELFF.

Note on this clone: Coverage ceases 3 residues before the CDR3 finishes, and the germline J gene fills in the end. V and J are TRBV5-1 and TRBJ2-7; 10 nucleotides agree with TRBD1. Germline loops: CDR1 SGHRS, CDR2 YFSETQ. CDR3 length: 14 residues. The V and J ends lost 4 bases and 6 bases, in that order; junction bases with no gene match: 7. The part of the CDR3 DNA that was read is TGCGCCAGCAGCAAGCAGACAGGGGGCGTCGAG. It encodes CASSKQTGGVE. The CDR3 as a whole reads CASSKQTGGVEQYF.

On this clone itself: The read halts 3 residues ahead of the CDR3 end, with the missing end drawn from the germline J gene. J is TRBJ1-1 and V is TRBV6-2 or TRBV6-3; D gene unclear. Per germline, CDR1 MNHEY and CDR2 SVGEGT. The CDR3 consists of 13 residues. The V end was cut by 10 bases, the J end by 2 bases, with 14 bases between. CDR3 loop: CATRGGSNTEAFF. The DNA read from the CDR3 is TGTGCCACCCGGGGTGGCTCAAACACTGAA.

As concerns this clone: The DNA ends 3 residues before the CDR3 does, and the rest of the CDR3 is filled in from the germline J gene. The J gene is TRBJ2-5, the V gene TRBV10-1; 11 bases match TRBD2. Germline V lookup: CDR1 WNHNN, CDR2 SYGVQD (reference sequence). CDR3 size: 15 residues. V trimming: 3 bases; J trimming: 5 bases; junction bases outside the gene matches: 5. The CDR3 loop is CASSELAGAGETQYF. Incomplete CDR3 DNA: TGCGCCAGCAGTGAACTAGCGGGAGCAGGGGAGACC.

CDR3 sequence reads: CSVTDRDSNQPQHF. CDR3 DNA (partial): TGCAGTGTTACAGATCGGGACAGTAATCAGCCC. The J gene is TRBJ1-5, the V gene TRBV20-1, with 7 bases aligning to TRBD1. The observed sequence ends 3 residues before the CDR3 terminus, with the missing tail filled in from the germline J gene. Germline values: CDR1 DFQATT, CDR2 SNEGSKA (reference sequence). V trimming: 7 bases; J trimming: 4 bases; junction bases outside the gene matches: 10. The length of the CDR3 is 14 residues.

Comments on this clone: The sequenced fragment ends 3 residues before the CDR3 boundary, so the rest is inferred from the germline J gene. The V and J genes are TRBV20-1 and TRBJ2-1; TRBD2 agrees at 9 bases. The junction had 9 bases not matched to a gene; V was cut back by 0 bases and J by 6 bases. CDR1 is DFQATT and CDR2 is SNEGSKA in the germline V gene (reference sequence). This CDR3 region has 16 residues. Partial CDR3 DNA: TGCAGTGCTAGAGATCCGGGCGGGAGGGCCCGCAATGAG. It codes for CSARDPGGRARNE. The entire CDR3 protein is CSARDPGGRARNEQFF.

CDR3 bases read: TGTGCCAGCAGCTCGCGGGACTCCTTATCAGAGACC. Its protein is CASSSRDSLSET. The whole CDR3 sequence is CASSSRDSLSETQYF. V gene TRBV7-9 combines with J gene TRBJ2-5, with D perhaps matching TRBD2 (6 bases). The CDR3 extends 3 residues past the end of the read, so its final part is completed from the germline J gene. Germline V lookup: CDR1 SEHNR, CDR2 FQNEAQ (reference sequence). The length of the CDR3 is 15 residues. Trimming took 4 bases from V and 4 from J, leaving 16 bases between them.

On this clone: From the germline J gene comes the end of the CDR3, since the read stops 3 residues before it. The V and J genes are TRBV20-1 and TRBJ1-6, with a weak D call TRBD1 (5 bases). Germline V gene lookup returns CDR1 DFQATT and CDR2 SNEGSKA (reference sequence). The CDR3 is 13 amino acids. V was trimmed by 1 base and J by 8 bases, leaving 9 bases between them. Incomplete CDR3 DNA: TGCAGTGCTAGAGGTGACAGTTATTCACCC. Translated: CSARGDSYSP. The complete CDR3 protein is CSARGDSYSPLHF.

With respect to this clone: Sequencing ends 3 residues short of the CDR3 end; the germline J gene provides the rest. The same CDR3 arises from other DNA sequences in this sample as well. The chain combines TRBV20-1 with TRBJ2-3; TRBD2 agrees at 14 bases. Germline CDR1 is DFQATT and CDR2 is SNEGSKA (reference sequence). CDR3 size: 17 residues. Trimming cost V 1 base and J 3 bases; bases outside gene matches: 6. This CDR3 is CSARVGTSGSGTDTQYF. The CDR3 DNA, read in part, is TGCAGTGCTAGAGTGGGGACTAGCGGGAGTGGTACAGATACG.

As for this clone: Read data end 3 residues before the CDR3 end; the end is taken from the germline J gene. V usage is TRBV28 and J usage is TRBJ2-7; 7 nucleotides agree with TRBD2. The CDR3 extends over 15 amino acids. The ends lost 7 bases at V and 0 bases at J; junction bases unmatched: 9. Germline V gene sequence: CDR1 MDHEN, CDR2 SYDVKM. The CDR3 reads CASTPTERDSYEQYF. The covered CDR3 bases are TGTGCCAGCACTCCGACTGAGCGGGACTCCTACGAG.

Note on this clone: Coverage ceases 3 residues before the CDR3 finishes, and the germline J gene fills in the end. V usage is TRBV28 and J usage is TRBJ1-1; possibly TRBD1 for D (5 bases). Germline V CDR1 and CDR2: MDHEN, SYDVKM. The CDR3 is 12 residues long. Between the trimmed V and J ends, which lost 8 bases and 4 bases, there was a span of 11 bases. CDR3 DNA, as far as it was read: TGTGCCAGCGTCACAGGTATCACTGAA. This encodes CASVTGITE. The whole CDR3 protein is CASVTGITEAFF.

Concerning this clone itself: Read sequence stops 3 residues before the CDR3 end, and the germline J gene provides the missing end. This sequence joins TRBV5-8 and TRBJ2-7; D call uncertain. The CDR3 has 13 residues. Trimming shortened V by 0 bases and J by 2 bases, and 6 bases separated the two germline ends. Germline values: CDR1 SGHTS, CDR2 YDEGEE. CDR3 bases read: TGTGCCAGCAGCTTGGAACAGACCTACGAG. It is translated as CASSLEQTYE. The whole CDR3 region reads CASSLEQTYEQYF.

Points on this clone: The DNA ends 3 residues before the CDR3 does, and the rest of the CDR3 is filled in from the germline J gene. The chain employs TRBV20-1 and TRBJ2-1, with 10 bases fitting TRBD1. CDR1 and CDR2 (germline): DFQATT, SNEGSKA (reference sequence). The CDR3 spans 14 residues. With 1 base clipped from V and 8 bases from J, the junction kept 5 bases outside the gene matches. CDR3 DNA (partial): TGCAGTGCTAGAGGGGACAGGGGTATCGATGAG. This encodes CSARGDRGIDE. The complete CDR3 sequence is CSARGDRGIDEQFF.

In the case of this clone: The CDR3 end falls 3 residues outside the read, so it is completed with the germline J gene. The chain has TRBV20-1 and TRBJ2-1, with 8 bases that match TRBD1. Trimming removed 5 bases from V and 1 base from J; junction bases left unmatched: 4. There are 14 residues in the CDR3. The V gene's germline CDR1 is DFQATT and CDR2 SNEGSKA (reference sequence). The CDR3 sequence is CSAQDRESYNEQFF. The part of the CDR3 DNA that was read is TGCAGTGCTCAGGACAGGGAGTCCTACAATGAG.